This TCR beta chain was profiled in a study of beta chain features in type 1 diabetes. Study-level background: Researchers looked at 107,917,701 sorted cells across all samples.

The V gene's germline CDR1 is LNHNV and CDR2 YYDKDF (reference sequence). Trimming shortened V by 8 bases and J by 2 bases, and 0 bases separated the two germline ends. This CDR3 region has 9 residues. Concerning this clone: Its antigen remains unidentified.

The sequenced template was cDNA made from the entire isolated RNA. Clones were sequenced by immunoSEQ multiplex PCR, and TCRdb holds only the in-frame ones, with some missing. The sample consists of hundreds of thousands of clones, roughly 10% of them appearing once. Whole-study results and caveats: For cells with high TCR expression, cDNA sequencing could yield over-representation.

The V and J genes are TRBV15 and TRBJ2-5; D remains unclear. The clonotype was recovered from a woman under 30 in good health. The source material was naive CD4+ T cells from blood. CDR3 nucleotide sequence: TGTGCCACCCAAGAGACCCAGTACTTC. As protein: CATQETQYF. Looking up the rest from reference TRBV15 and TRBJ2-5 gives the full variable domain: DAMVIQNPRYQVTQFGKPVTLSCSQTLNHNVMYWYQQKSSQAPKLLFHYYDKDFNNEADTPDNFQSRRPNTSFCFLDIRSPGLGDTAMYLCATQETQYFGPGTRLLVL.